The present T cell receptor beta chain was sequenced within a study of spatial heterogeneity in lung cancer. For the study at large: PBMC collected at follow-up were sequenced when available, a median of roughly 24 months after resection. In raw reads, more than 8.5 appearances on average were recorded for each unique TCR and UMI combination.

Germline V CDR1 and CDR2: SEHNR, FQNEAQ (reference sequence). The ends were cut back, 0 bases at V and 7 bases at J, with 15 bases in the middle. The CDR3 loop spans 15 amino acids. TCRdb reprocessed the 5' RACE reads via MiXCR and lists one record per CDR3 protein. The sample records 110,000 or so distinct CDR3 sequences, 10% to 12% being singletons. Relative to its sample, this clonotype is medium-sized (0.01 to 0.1%). Time point given: blood at routine non-recurrence follow-up after resection. The sample consisted of PBMCs, taken at follow-up. The chain carries TRBV7-9 and TRBJ1-1; D perhaps matches TRBD1 (5 bases). The receptor comes from a female donor with early-stage non-small cell lung cancer. The CDR3 sequence: CASSLAGTGDYEAFF. CDR3 bases: TGTGCCAGCAGCTTAGCCGGGACGGGGGATTATGAAGCTTTCTTT.